This is a list of T cell receptor beta chains from one sample in a study of cytomegalovirus exposure and HLA in healthy donors. Clones were read by immunoSEQ multiplex PCR, and TCRdb kept only the in-frame ones, dropping some. The data contain 78,000 or so clones, over 60% of them singletons. Sequencing was performed on PBMCs. The source of these receptors is a male donor in good health and CMV-seropositive. The conserved cysteine and the conserved F or W are not part of the CDR3 here. Clone size is not always given. Where it is, it says once, few, many or a class for expanded clones.

clone_size j_call v_call cdr3_aa
. TRBJ1-1 TRBV6-5 ASSYSTGGGNTEAF
. TRBJ2-7 TRBV19 ASSIGLPYEQY
. TRBJ2-7 TRBV19 ASSSKTWAGSYEQY
. TRBJ1-1 TRBV7-9 ASSLGGRGLTEAF
. TRBJ1-1 TRBV7-2 ASTGGMGPNTEAF
. TRBJ2-2 TRBV30 AWSVQVGTGELF
. TRBJ1-4 TRBV2 ASSSAGTANEKLF
once TRBJ1-2 TRBV7-2 ASSQGTGPGYGYT
. TRBJ2-1 TRBV5-1 ASSPSGRINEQF
. TRBJ2-2 TRBV7-4 ASSLFFQREFLLGGELF
. TRBJ2-1 TRBV9 ASSPGIEQF
. TRBJ2-1 TRBV30 AWSVSAYEQF
. TRBJ2-7 TRBV27 ASSLGGQPYEQY
. TRBJ1-3 TRBV29-1 SALQGAGNTIY
. TRBJ2-1 TRBV7-2 ASSLVSGTTNEQF
. TRBJ1-6 TRBV7-8 ASSPLGGATRPLH
. TRBJ1-1 TRBV28 ASSLGGEGEAF
. TRBJ2-7 TRBV6-5 ASRQGVAGVGEQY
few TRBJ2-7 TRBV6-6 ASSYGRGAVSYEQY
. TRBJ2-7 TRBV27 ASSLGFGGAYEQY
. TRBJ2-1 TRBV5-1 ASSLEGTGLDEQF
. TRBJ1-2 TRBV30 AWRGQGYWGYT
few TRBJ2-1 TRBV30 AWSRPLMDSEQF
. TRBJ2-5 TRBV9 ASSPQGLAKETQY
. TRBJ2-2 TRBV6-1 ALRRGAAGELF
. TRBJ1-4 TRBV15 ATSRDRRGQDEKLF
. TRBJ2-7 TRBV2 ASTLSYEQY
. TRBJ1-5 TRBV18 ASSPLGLRRGQPQH
. TRBJ2-1 TRBV9 ASSPSRTSASYNEQF
. TRBJ2-2 TRBV5-1 ASSSSGRSDGELF
. TRBJ2-1 TRBV10-3 AIGKNLDSAAYNEQF
. TRBJ2-1 TRBV19 ASSTGGDNEQF
. TRBJ2-5 TRBV27 ASRPGLAGEETQY
. TRBJ2-7 TRBV28 ASSPTGLAGGLYEQY
few TRBJ2-1 TRBV19 ASTPGGVEQF
. TRBJ1-5 TRBV28 ASSVSDRGLQH
. TRBJ1-5 TRBV6-1 ASSAPPGGEQPQH
few TRBJ2-3 TRBV11-2 ASSLGGGRGDTQY
once TRBJ2-1 TRBV5-1 ASSLWTSGYNEQF
. TRBJ2-7 TRBV4-3 ASSQDEGAPSEQY
few TRBJ2-7 TRBV7-9 ASSPVLSKTYEQY
. TRBJ2-1 TRBV9 ASSERLAGGGNEQF
. TRBJ2-5 TRBV30 AWRETSGGLQETQY
. TRBJ2-7 TRBV7-6 ASSFKTLGEQY
. TRBJ1-3 TRBV6-5 ASSPQVFSGNTIY
. TRBJ2-1 TRBV13 ASSSYRGSEQF
once TRBJ2-7 TRBV15 ATSRATDSYEQY
. TRBJ2-2 TRBV5-4 ASGLGTSNTGELF
. TRBJ1-2 TRBV30 AGGREYGYT
. TRBJ2-7 TRBV7-8 ASSSGTGGRYEQY
. TRBJ2-3 TRBV10-3 AISAPGQGTTDTQY
. TRBJ2-1 TRBV19 ASSIRTSGGSEQF
. TRBJ2-7 TRBV6-6 ASTAGTGLYEQY
. TRBJ1-4 TRBV30 AWSRAGELYDEKLF
. TRBJ2-1 TRBV27 ASSLTPRLAGVGKF
. TRBJ1-6 TRBV7-9 ASSFQGNPSPLH
. TRBJ1-2 TRBV19 ASNDVESYGYT